This TCR beta chain was retrieved from a study of neurological immune-mediated disorders (dated by TCRdb to between 2018 and 2021). About the full investigation: Using UMI-based sequencing, the study compared peripheral blood TCR-beta repertoires from patients with HTLV-I-associated myelopathy (HAM/TSP), patients with multiple sclerosis, and healthy controls. The approximately 100 TCR-beta libraries included longitudinal samples, technical triplicates and paired sorted CD4+ and CD8+ T-cell subsets alongside PBMC samples. The cohort included about 70 subjects: 14 with HAM/TSP, some 35 with multiple sclerosis, and about 20 healthy controls.

A distance of 11 bases separates the germline ends of V and J, which lose 1 base and 2 bases respectively. The CDR3 runs 15 amino acids, cysteine and phenylalanine included. Just CDR3 DNA is preserved here, 45 bases in frame from base 1. The germline V gene specifies SGHTA as CDR1 and FQGNSA as CDR2. Results and caveats for the whole study, not just this receptor: No identical CDR3 amino acid sequences were shared among expanded clones across subjects, suggesting private TCR-beta repertoires in all groups. TCR clonal expansion was highest in HAM/TSP patients and lowest in MS patients, with MS patients falling below even healthy controls.

cDNA synthesis used template-switch 5'RACE with a primer carrying a 10-nucleotide random unique molecular identifier tagging each TCR transcript. Each sequencing run produced over 160 million TCR-beta sequences covering 15-18 subjects. Total RNA was extracted with the RNeasy kit. The KAPA Real-time Library Amplification kit was used to amplify TCR-beta VDJ regions with primers for the TCR constant region and the 5'RACE anchor. A first PCR added sample indexes and Illumina adaptors, after which a second PCR increased the library yield. After purification with Ampure beads, the TCR product of roughly 650 bp was size-selected on a 2% E-gel SizeSelection system. Before pooling, libraries had their quality checked on a Bioanalyzer, their concentration measured with Qubit, and their quantity determined with the Kapa Library Quantification kit. An Illumina HiSeq 2500 was used to sequence the libraries paired-end at 2 x 150 bp. To increase sequence diversity, about 23-30% phiX was spiked into each library pool. From the authors' description of their analysis: Quality-filtered reads were processed with the UMI-based MiGEC pipeline, which removed over 85% of raw TCR sequences during error correction. VDJ genes were aligned to IMGT germline references, and each clonotype was defined by a unique CDR3 amino acid sequence together with V-J genes. Clonal expansion, Shannon diversity and CDR3 relatedness were evaluated with VDJtools (CalcPairwiseDistances, ClusterSamples), while phylogenetic trees were built in CLCbio workbench. A clone was classed as expanded if it had 8 or more unique UMIs, a cutoff based on coefficient-of-variation modelling across technical triplicates. TCRdb reworked the public reads: Q25 trimming with fastp, MiXCR clone assembly, productive beta chains retained. Rows with one shared CDR3 protein collapse into an entry with the most common genes and DNA. TCRdb's processing, not the authors' own work, is the source of the V and J calls. The sample data list approximately 30,000 distinct CDR3 sequences, and around 25% of these were observed just once. Jointly, the top ten make up roughly 30% of the sample.

For sorted-subset TCR libraries, 1 million sorted CD4+ or CD8+ T cells were used. Peripheral blood was subjected to Ficoll-Hypaque density gradient centrifugation to isolate PBMCs, which were then cryopreserved in liquid nitrogen. The study also sequenced paired sorted CD4+ and CD8+ subsets from healthy controls, HAM/TSP patients and MS patients. This clonotype appeared many times. The antigen this receptor binds is unknown. No base qualities exist here, and no much larger clone lies one base off it. The sample was CD4+ T cells from blood. The TCR comes from a man aged 50 to 59 with HTLV-1-associated myelopathy (HAM/TSP). Recombination linked TRBV7-2 to TRBJ1-2, with the D gene call left open. The DNA is as follows: TGTGCCAGCAGCTTAGAAGGGAGATTGAACTATGGCTACACCTTC. Its product reads: CASSLEGRLNYGYTF.